This is a list of T cell receptor beta chains from one sample in a study of human T cells and chemical hapten exposure. TCRdb re-derived calls from the RACE reads in MiXCR, one entry per CDR3 protein. The table records 95,000 to 150,000 distinct CDR3 sequences, approximately 14% of them present only once. The sample consisted of whole blood, taken in connection with sensitization to the hapten diphenylcyclopropenone (DPC). These receptor sequences come from a man between 18 and 29 years old with alopecia areata. Some clones in this sample may be carry-over from other donors' samples. CDR3s include the opening cysteine and the closing phenylalanine or tryptophan. Fields, in order: D gene, clone size, J gene, V gene, CDR3 DNA, CDR3 protein. D genes are given only for firm matches. Clone size appears in some rows only: once, few, many, or a class for an expanded clone.

d_gene: NA; abundance: NA; j_gene: TRBJ2-1; v_gene: TRBV7-6; CDR3nt: TGTGCCAGCAGCTTACAGGGGAGCTCCTACAATGAGCAGTTCTTC; CDR3aa: CASSLQGSSYNEQFF
d_gene: NA; abundance: many; j_gene: TRBJ1-2; v_gene: TRBV12-3/TRBV12-4; CDR3nt: TGTGCCAGCAAAGGCCCTCAGGGCTATGGCTACACCTTC; CDR3aa: CASKGPQGYGYTF
d_gene: TRBD1; abundance: few; j_gene: TRBJ1-2; v_gene: TRBV7-2; CDR3nt: TGTGCCAGCAGCTTAGAGGGGACAGGGGCGTACTATGGCTACACCTTC; CDR3aa: CASSLEGTGAYYGYTF
d_gene: TRBD1; abundance: NA; j_gene: TRBJ2-3; v_gene: TRBV10-2; CDR3nt: TGCGCCAGCACCGACCTTACAGGGGATCCCACAGATACGCAGTATTTT; CDR3aa: CASTDLTGDPTDTQYF
d_gene: NA; abundance: NA; j_gene: TRBJ1-1; v_gene: TRBV12-5; CDR3nt: TGTGCTAGTGCCCCGGCGGCAAACACTGAAGCTTTCTTT; CDR3aa: CASAPAANTEAFF
d_gene: NA; abundance: NA; j_gene: TRBJ2-7; v_gene: TRBV18; CDR3nt: TGTGCCAGCTCACCAGACAGCTTCTACGAGCAGTACTTC; CDR3aa: CASSPDSFYEQYF
d_gene: NA; abundance: once; j_gene: TRBJ2-5; v_gene: TRBV7-2; CDR3nt: TGTGCCAGCAGCACTCACACCGGCTCGAGGGAGACCCAGTACTTC; CDR3aa: CASSTHTGSRETQYF
d_gene: NA; abundance: NA; j_gene: TRBJ1-5; v_gene: TRBV5-6; CDR3nt: TGTGCCAGCAGCTTGTTGGTTGGGAAGGGTGATCAGCCCCAGCATTTT; CDR3aa: CASSLLVGKGDQPQHF
d_gene: NA; abundance: NA; j_gene: TRBJ1-1; v_gene: TRBV5-1; CDR3nt: TGCGCCAGCTGCGAGTTAGTAGGCGTTAACACTGAAGCTTTCTTT; CDR3aa: CASCELVGVNTEAFF
d_gene: TRBD1; abundance: many; j_gene: TRBJ2-7; v_gene: TRBV11-2; CDR3nt: TGTGCCAGCCACCGGGACAGCTTCGAGCAGTACTTC; CDR3aa: CASHRDSFEQYF
d_gene: NA; abundance: few; j_gene: TRBJ2-1; v_gene: TRBV9; CDR3nt: TGTGCCAGCAGCCGCGTAGTCAATGAGCAGTTCTTC; CDR3aa: CASSRVVNEQFF
d_gene: TRBD2; abundance: NA; j_gene: TRBJ2-5; v_gene: TRBV10-3; CDR3nt: TGTGCCATCAGTGCCGAGGCTAGCGGGGGACAAGAGACCCAGTACTTC; CDR3aa: CAISAEASGGQETQYF
d_gene: TRBD2; abundance: NA; j_gene: TRBJ2-3; v_gene: TRBV11-2; CDR3nt: TGTGCCAGCAGCCCGGGACTAGCGGGGGGAGGAACAGATACGCAGTATTTT; CDR3aa: CASSPGLAGGGTDTQYF
d_gene: NA; abundance: many; j_gene: TRBJ1-6; v_gene: TRBV10-3; CDR3nt: TGTGCCATCAGTGAGACAGTGGCCAATTCACCCCTCCACTTT; CDR3aa: CAISETVANSPLHF
d_gene: NA; abundance: few; j_gene: TRBJ2-7; v_gene: TRBV11-3; CDR3nt: TGTGCCAGCAGCCGGACCCCCCAGGGGGACTTCAAGCAGTACTTC; CDR3aa: CASSRTPQGDFKQYF
d_gene: NA; abundance: many; j_gene: TRBJ2-2; v_gene: TRBV7-2; CDR3nt: TGTGCCAGCAGTCCGACAGGCCGAGAGCTGTTTTTT; CDR3aa: CASSPTGRELFF
d_gene: NA; abundance: NA; j_gene: TRBJ1-1; v_gene: TRBV7-2; CDR3nt: TGTGCCAGCAGCTTAGAAGAGTGGAGGGTTACTGAAGCTTTCTTT; CDR3aa: CASSLEEWRVTEAFF
d_gene: TRBD1; abundance: NA; j_gene: TRBJ2-4; v_gene: TRBV7-2; CDR3nt: TGTGCCAGCAGCTCGGGACAGGGAGCCAACATTCAGTACTTC; CDR3aa: CASSSGQGANIQYF
d_gene: NA; abundance: NA; j_gene: TRBJ2-6; v_gene: TRBV3-1; CDR3nt: TGTGCCAGCAGCCTAAGGGGGACTGGGGCCAACGTCCTGACTTTC; CDR3aa: CASSLRGTGANVLTF
d_gene: TRBD1; abundance: few; j_gene: TRBJ1-6; v_gene: TRBV5-6; CDR3nt: TGTGCCAGCAGCTTGGGGACAGGGGTCTCACCCCTCCACTTT; CDR3aa: CASSLGTGVSPLHF
d_gene: NA; abundance: many; j_gene: TRBJ2-5; v_gene: TRBV7-3; CDR3nt: TGTGCCAGCAGCTTAATGGGGGAAGTCGGGGAGACCCAGTACTTC; CDR3aa: CASSLMGEVGETQYF
d_gene: TRBD1; abundance: few; j_gene: TRBJ2-5; v_gene: TRBV7-2; CDR3nt: TGTGCCAGCAGCTTGACTGGCCGACAGGGCATCCTCCTCGCGTGTCAAGAGACCCAGTACTTC; CDR3aa: CASSLTGRQGILLACQETQYF
d_gene: NA; abundance: few; j_gene: TRBJ2-1; v_gene: TRBV11-3; CDR3nt: TGTGCCAGCAGCTTAGATCGAAGGAATGAGCAGTTCTTC; CDR3aa: CASSLDRRNEQFF
d_gene: NA; abundance: NA; j_gene: TRBJ2-3; v_gene: TRBV7-9; CDR3nt: TGTGCCAGCGGATACAGGGAAAGCACAGATACGCAGTATTTT; CDR3aa: CASGYRESTDTQYF